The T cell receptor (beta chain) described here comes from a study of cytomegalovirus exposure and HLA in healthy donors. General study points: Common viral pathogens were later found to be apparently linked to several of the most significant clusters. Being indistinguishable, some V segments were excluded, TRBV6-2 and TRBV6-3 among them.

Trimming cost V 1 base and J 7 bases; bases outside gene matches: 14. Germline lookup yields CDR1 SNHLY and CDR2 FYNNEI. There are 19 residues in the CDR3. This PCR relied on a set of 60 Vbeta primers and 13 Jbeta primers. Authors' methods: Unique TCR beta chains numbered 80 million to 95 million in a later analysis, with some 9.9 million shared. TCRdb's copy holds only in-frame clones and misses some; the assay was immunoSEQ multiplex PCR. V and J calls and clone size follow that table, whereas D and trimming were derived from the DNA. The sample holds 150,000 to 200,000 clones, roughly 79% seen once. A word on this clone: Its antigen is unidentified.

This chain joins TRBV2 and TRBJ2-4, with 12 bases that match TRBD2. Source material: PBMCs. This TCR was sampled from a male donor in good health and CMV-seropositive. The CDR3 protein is CASSEVLGTSGQLLNIQYF. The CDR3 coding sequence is TGTGCCAGCAGTGAAGTTTTAGGGACTAGCGGGCAACTTTTGAACATTCAGTACTTC.